The 26 T cell receptor beta chains presented below share a single source sample, sequenced in a study of blood T cell repertoires in COVID-19. Profiled with immunoSEQ multiplex PCR; TCRdb holds only in-frame clones, not every one. The table has about 73,000 clones, approximately 88% seen once. Sequenced input: peripheral blood. Every receptor here comes from an elderly man with active or convalescent COVID-19.

The chain joins TRBV19 to TRBJ1-4; D might be TRBD1 (5 bases). V lost 5 bases to trimming and J lost 3 bases, with 16 bases between them. There are 16 residues in the CDR3. The V gene's germline CDR1 is LNHDA and CDR2 SQIVND (reference sequence). CDR3 nucleotides: TGTGCCAGTAGTCTAGGGACTCGGAGGTCTAATGAAAAACTGTTTTTT. This translates into CASSLGTRRSNEKLFF.

The genes are TRBV4-3 and TRBJ2-3; tentative D call: TRBD2 (5 bases). V lost 0 bases and J 9 bases, leaving 13 bases between the germline ends. Germline V gives CDR1 LGHNA, CDR2 YSLEER. This CDR3 region has 14 residues. The CDR3 loop is CASSQERVTVTQYF. DNA for the CDR3: TGCGCCAGCAGCCAAGAGAGGGTTACAGTCACGCAGTATTTT.

The genes are TRBV3-1 (or the pseudogene TRBV3-2) and TRBJ2-7; 9 bases are a match to TRBD2. V lost 0 bases and J lost 4; bases outside the gene matches: 4. The V gene's germline CDR1 is LGHDT and CDR2 YNNKEL (reference sequence). The CDR3 covers 15 residues. CDR3 DNA sequence: TGTGCCAGCAGCCAAGATCCCAGCGGGAGGTACGAGCAGTACTTC. Translation gives CASSQDPSGRYEQYF.

This sequence joins TRBV28 and TRBJ2-3; 7 bases map to TRBD1. Germline V gene sequence: CDR1 MDHEN, CDR2 SYDVKM. V gave up 7 bases and J gave up 2 bases; unmatched junction bases: 3. This CDR3 contains 13 residues. This CDR3 reads CASTGQLTDTQYF. CDR3 nucleotides: TGTGCCAGCACGGGACAGCTCACAGATACGCAGTATTTT. Full variable domain (remainder filled in from reference TRBV28 and TRBJ2-3): DVKVTQSSRYLVKRTGEKVFLECVQDMDHENMFWYRQDPGLGLRLIYFSYDVKMKEKGDIPEGYSVSREKKERFSLILESASTNQTSMYLCASTGQLTDTQYFGPGTRLTVL.

The rearrangement uses TRBV30 and TRBJ1-6; 8 nucleotides agree with TRBD1. The germline gives CDR1 GTSNPN, CDR2 SVGIG (reference sequence). V was clipped by 4 bases and J by 8 bases; unmatched bases: 7. This CDR3 spans 14 amino acids. This CDR3 is CAWTGGEGYSPLHF. The DNA for the CDR3 is TGTGCCTGGACAGGGGGCGAGGGGTATTCACCCCTCCACTTT.

The chain recombines TRBV3-1 (or the pseudogene TRBV3-2) with TRBJ2-1, with TRBD2 identical over 8 bases. The CDR3 extends over 14 amino acids. In germline, CDR1 is LGHDT, CDR2 YNNKEL (reference sequence). V gave up 4 bases and J gave up 5 bases; unmatched junction bases: 4. The DNA of the CDR3 is TGTGCCAGCAGCCCTGGGACTAGGGACAATGAGCAGTTCTTC. Protein product: CASSPGTRDNEQFF.

The chain recombines TRBV6-1 with TRBJ2-7, with 11 positions matching TRBD2. The length of the CDR3 is 16 residues. With 0 bases clipped from V and 5 bases from J, the junction kept 6 bases outside the gene matches. From germline, CDR1 is MNHNS and CDR2 SASEGT. The CDR3 bases are TGTGCCAGCAGTGAAGCGCTTAGCGGGGGGGTCGACGAGCAGTACTTC. Its protein is CASSEALSGGVDEQYF.

This clone was seen ten or more times. The chain carries TRBV3-1 (or the pseudogene TRBV3-2) and TRBJ2-1; TRBD1 matches 9 bases. Germline values: CDR1 LGHDT, CDR2 YNNKEL (reference sequence). V trimming: 0 bases; J trimming: 8 bases; junction bases outside the gene matches: 11. The CDR3 has 17 residues. CDR3 nucleotide sequence: TGTGCCAGCAGCCAAGAATACGGGACAGGGATTAGACATGAGCAGTTCTTC. Translating gives CASSQEYGTGIRHEQFF.

The V call is TRBV15, the J call TRBJ2-1, with 11 bases fitting TRBD1. The germline gives CDR1 LNHNV, CDR2 YYDKDF (reference sequence). The CDR3 is 17 amino acids. Trimming removed 0 bases from V and 7 bases from J; junction bases left unmatched: 8. The CDR3 reads CATSRDLGTGGGNEQFF. CDR3 DNA: TGTGCCACCAGCAGAGACCTGGGGACAGGGGGTGGGAATGAGCAGTTCTTC.

The chain employs TRBV3-1 (or the pseudogene TRBV3-2) and TRBJ1-1; maybe TRBD1 (5 bases). The CDR3 length is 13 residues. The V gene lost 5 bases and the J gene lost 1 base, with 8 bases spanning the gap. Germline V gene data show CDR1 as LGHDT and CDR2 as YNNKEL (reference sequence). The chain's CDR3 is CASSTQANTEAFF. CDR3 DNA sequence: TGTGCCAGCAGCACACAGGCGAACACTGAAGCTTTCTTT.

J is TRBJ2-7 and V is TRBV11-2, with D tentatively TRBD2 (6 bases). The germline CDR1 and CDR2 sequences are SGHAT and FQNNGV. Trimming stripped 6 bases from V and 1 base from J, with 16 bases between. This CDR3 is built from 15 residues. The CDR3 nucleotides are TGTGCCAGCAGGGACGTGAAGCGGGCTTCCTACGAGCAGTACTTC. This sequence encodes CASRDVKRASYEQYF. Using reference TRBV11-2 and TRBJ2-7 for the parts outside the CDR3, the full variable domain is EAGVAQSPRYKIIEKRQSVAFWCNPISGHATLYWYQQILGQGPKLLIQFQNNGVVDDSQLPKDRFSAERLKGVDSTLKIQPAKLEDSAVYLCASRDVKRASYEQYFGPGTRLTVT.

The chain recombines TRBV30 with TRBJ2-7; tentative D call: TRBD2 (6 bases). V was trimmed by 3 bases and J by 5 bases, leaving 23 bases between them. The CDR3 covers 16 residues. CDR1 GTSNPN and CDR2 SVGIG come from the germline V gene (reference sequence). The chain's CDR3 is CAWSPARASVIHEQYF. For the CDR3, the DNA is TGTGCCTGGAGCCCGGCAAGGGCTAGCGTAATCCACGAGCAGTACTTC.

A word on this clone: At one end, the junction sequence differs from germline, possibly due to a read error. V usage is TRBV7-7 and J usage is TRBJ2-5, with D perhaps TRBD2 (6 bases). From germline, CDR1 is SSHAT and CDR2 FNYEAQ (reference sequence). The CDR3 is made up of 14 amino acids. The CDR3 DNA sequence: TGTGCTAGCAGCGCCGGGACTGCGGCAGAGACCCAGTACTTC. This gives the protein CASSAGTAAETQYF.

The chain combines TRBV18 with TRBJ1-5; TRBD1 matches 9 bases. The trim removed 5 bases at V and 0 bases at J, leaving 17 bases unmatched. CDR3 length: 20 residues. The germline V gene has CDR1 KGHSH and CDR2 LQKENI. CDR3 coding DNA: TGTGCCAGCTCAAACCTACCGGGACAGGGTTATCTTTTTAGCAATCAGCCCCAGCATTTT. Encoded protein: CASSNLPGQGYLFSNQPQHF. The full variable domain, in which reference TRBV18 and TRBJ1-5 provide the parts outside the CDR3, is NAGVMQNPRHLVRRRGQEARLRCSPMKGHSHVYWYRQLPEEGLKFMVYLQKENIIDESGMPKERFSAEFPKEGPSILRIQQVVRGDSAAYFCASSNLPGQGYLFSNQPQHFGDGTRLSIL.

This rearrangement joins TRBV6-2 or TRBV6-3 to TRBJ2-7; D is ambiguous. The germline V and J ends were trimmed by 5 bases and 3 bases, with 17 bases remaining between them. Germline CDR1 reads MNHEY; CDR2 reads SVGEGT. This CDR3 contains 15 residues. The DNA for the CDR3 is TGTGCCAGCAGTCCGGTCGGTAGCCTAAACTACGAGCAGTACTTC. It translates to CASSPVGSLNYEQYF.

CDR3 protein: CASSPSTGRGETQYF. CDR3 bases: TGCGCCAGCAGCCCTAGTACAGGGAGGGGGGAGACCCAGTACTTC. This sequence joins TRBV5-1 and TRBJ2-5; the D gene is possibly TRBD2 (7 bases). Germline CDR1 is SGHRS and CDR2 is YFSETQ. V lost 4 bases to trimming and J lost 5 bases, with 18 bases between them. CDR3 length: 15 amino acids.

The chain carries TRBV5-8 and TRBJ2-7, with 7 bases lining up with TRBD1. This CDR3 is 15 amino acids long. J lost 2 bases, V lost 5 bases, and 10 bases had no gene match. The germline V gene has CDR1 SGHTS and CDR2 YDEGEE. The CDR3 DNA follows: TGTGCCAGCAGTGTGAGGTTTAGGGGGCCCTACGAGCAGTACTTC. The encoded protein is CASSVRFRGPYEQYF.

The chain carries TRBV6-5 and TRBJ2-1; TRBD1 matches at 7 bases. The J segment lost 3 bases and the V segment lost 9 bases, leaving 5 bases of the junction unmatched. This CDR3 region has 13 residues. Per the germline V gene, CDR1 is MNHEY and CDR2 is SVGAGI. This CDR3 reads CASRGPYYNEQFF. The CDR3, as DNA: TGTGCCAGTAGGGGGCCCTACTACAATGAGCAGTTCTTC.

The rearrangement joins TRBV29-1 to TRBJ1-1; D not certain. CDR1 is SQVTM and CDR2 is ANQGSEA in the germline V gene. V was shortened by 7 bases and J by 1 base, with 13 bases between the two germline ends. CDR3 length equals 13 residues. The CDR3 spells CSGTLGANTEAFF. The CDR3 DNA reads TGCAGCGGAACCCTGGGCGCGAACACTGAAGCTTTCTTT. The full variable domain, its missing parts supplied by reference TRBV29-1 and TRBJ1-1, is SAVISQKPSRDICQRGTSLTIQCQVDSQVTMMFWYRQQPGQSLTLIATANQGSEATYESGFVIDKFPISRPNLTFSTLTVSNMSPEDSSIYLCSGTLGANTEAFFGQGTRLTVV.

This clone was counted once. This chain uses TRBV5-1 with TRBJ1-3, with 7 nucleotides matching TRBD1. The CDR3 sequence is 14 residues long. Germline CDR1 and CDR2: SGHRS and YFSETQ. The junction had 1 base not matched to a gene; V was cut back by 0 bases and J by 4 bases. The CDR3 DNA reads TGCGCCAGCAGCTTGGACAGGGGAGGAAACACCATATATTTT. As protein: CASSLDRGGNTIYF.

This chain connects TRBV21-1 to TRBJ2-1; TRBD2 reflects the table's D call only, with no check against the DNA. TRBV21-1 is reported as a pseudogene. The CDR3 consists of 16 residues. CDR3 sequence: CASSKARLAVYNEQFF. CDR3 sequence (DNA): TGTGCCAGCAGCAAAGCAAGGCTAGCGGTCTACAATGAGCAGTTCTTC.

This chain uses TRBV28 with TRBJ2-3; a possible D gene is TRBD2 (6 bases). The CDR3 is 16 residues long. Deletions cut 2 bases from V and 2 bases from J, with 14 bases between. Per the germline V gene, CDR1 is MDHEN and CDR2 is SYDVKM. The CDR3 protein is CASSLEVKRATDTQYF. The DNA for the CDR3 is TGTGCCAGCAGTTTAGAGGTTAAGCGGGCCACAGATACGCAGTATTTT.

The chain has TRBV2 and TRBJ1-1; D gene ambiguous. CDR1 is SNHLY and CDR2 is FYNNEI in the germline V gene. The CDR3 covers 16 residues. Trimming took off 7 bases at V and 0 bases at J, with 18 bases between the two ends. CDR3 residues: CASMKRQVRMNTEAFF. CDR3 sequence (DNA): TGTGCCAGCATGAAACGCCAGGTCCGAATGAACACTGAAGCTTTCTTT.

The chain employs TRBV21-1 and TRBJ2-7; the D segment call TRBD1 is taken from the table without a DNA check. TRBV21-1 is a documented pseudogene. The CDR3 is made up of 14 amino acids. CDR3 region: CASRPDGAPYEQYF. The CDR3 nucleotides read TGTGCCAGCAGACCGGATGGGGCCCCCTACGAGCAGTACTTC.

This clone was detected a few times. The chain joins TRBV7-2 to TRBJ2-7; TRBD2 matches 14 bases. The CDR3 sequence is 15 residues long. V was pared by 5 bases and J by 4 bases, with 4 bases of the junction left unmatched. Germline CDR1 SGHTA, CDR2 FQGNSA. The CDR3 loop is CASSLGLAGGYEQYF. CDR3 sequence (DNA): TGTGCCAGCAGCCTCGGACTAGCGGGGGGTTACGAGCAGTACTTC.

The genes are TRBV4-1 and TRBJ2-3; 11 nucleotides align to TRBD2. Looked up from germline, CDR1 is MGHRA and CDR2 is YSYEKL. J lost 5 bases, V lost 1 base, and 8 bases had no gene match. The CDR3 contains 17 residues. CDR3: CASSQVGSGRAGDTQYF. DNA of the CDR3: TGCGCCAGCAGCCAAGTTGGTAGCGGGAGGGCCGGAGATACGCAGTATTTT.